The next 32 T cell receptor beta chains were all read from a single sample in a study of beta chain features in type 1 diabetes. Study-level results: Type 1 diabetes patients had moderately but significantly shorter TCRB CDR3s in all four CD4+ subsets.

Since all of the isolated RNA was reverse transcribed, expressed TCRB transcripts were what got sequenced. Sequencing was performed with immunoSEQ multiplex PCR; in TCRdb, only in-frame clones are kept and a portion is missing. The sample lists some 270,000 clones, around 9.9% occurring once. These TCRs are of unknown antigen specificity. Sequenced sample: naive CD4+ T cells from blood. These receptors came from a man aged 25 to 40 with type 1 diabetes.

In this sample, this clone turned up a few times. This chain connects TRBV6-5 to TRBJ2-3; 7 bases align to TRBD1. V shed 5 bases, J shed 1 base, and the junction held 3 bases outside the gene matches. The CDR3 covers 14 residues. Germline-derived CDR1 and CDR2 are MNHEY and SVGAGI. The CDR3 loop reads CASSRDSGTDTQYF. The CDR3 nucleotides read TGTGCCAGCAGTCGGGACAGTGGCACAGATACGCAGTATTTT.

This clone has more than one count but fewer than ten. The chain recombines TRBV7-9 with TRBJ2-1, with D possibly matching TRBD2 (6 bases). CDR3 size: 13 residues. V lost 0 bases to trimming and J lost 10 bases, with 10 bases between them. Per the germline V gene, CDR1 is SEHNR and CDR2 is FQNEAQ (reference sequence). CDR3: CASSLAGGSEQFF. CDR3 coding DNA: TGTGCCAGCAGCTTAGCGGGAGGATCGGAGCAGTTCTTC.

CDR3 region: CASSEYGTSSQYF. In nucleotides, the CDR3 is TGTGCCAGCAGTGAATATGGGACTAGTTCCCAGTACTTC. The genes are TRBV25-1 and TRBJ2-5, with 8 bases matching TRBD2. The V gene's germline CDR1 is MGHDK and CDR2 SYGVNS. V dropped 0 bases and J dropped 9; count of bases not matched to a gene: 3. This CDR3 spans 13 amino acids.

The chain employs TRBV18 and TRBJ2-3; D is possibly TRBD1 (6 bases). CDR3 length: 13 amino acids. The germline V gene has CDR1 KGHSH and CDR2 LQKENI. V was shortened by 4 bases and J by 5 bases, with 10 bases between the two germline ends. In DNA form, the CDR3 reads TGTGCCAGCTCACTTCCAGGGGAAGATACGCAGTATTTT. It specifies CASSLPGEDTQYF.

This chain joins TRBV2 and TRBJ2-5, with a possible D match to TRBD1 (5 bases). Deletions cut 7 bases from V and 4 bases from J, with 13 bases between. The CDR3 consists of 13 residues. Germline lookup yields CDR1 SNHLY and CDR2 FYNNEI. The CDR3 spells CASIGAVAETQYF. CDR3 DNA sequence: TGTGCCAGCATAGGGGCGGTTGCAGAGACCCAGTACTTC.

This rearrangement joins TRBV2 to TRBJ2-3; weak D call: TRBD2 (6 bases). V was trimmed by 1 base and J by 3 bases, leaving 8 bases between them. The V gene's germline CDR1 is SNHLY and CDR2 FYNNEI. The CDR3 is made up of 14 amino acids. CDR3 sequence: CASSEGLVTDTQYF. In nucleotides, the CDR3 is TGTGCCAGCAGTGAAGGACTAGTAACAGATACGCAGTATTTT.

The chain employs TRBV4-1 and TRBJ2-7; D perhaps matches TRBD2 (6 bases). CDR3 length: 14 amino acids. With 3 bases removed from V and 2 bases from J, the gap between germline ends came to 11 bases. The germline V gene has CDR1 MGHRA and CDR2 YSYEKL. The CDR3 reads CASSHRDSAYEQYF. DNA of the CDR3: TGCGCCAGCAGCCACCGGGACTCGGCCTACGAGCAGTACTTC.

This clone was counted between two and nine times. The genes are TRBV5-1 and TRBJ1-4, with D unresolved. Germline assignment: CDR1 SGHRS and CDR2 YFSETQ. The CDR3 spans 14 residues. Trimming took 2 bases from V and 5 from J, leaving 10 bases between them. CDR3 protein: CASSLARHNEKLFF. CDR3 DNA sequence: TGCGCCAGCAGCTTAGCCAGGCACAATGAAAAACTGTTTTTT.

This clone came up a few times. The rearrangement uses TRBV9 and TRBJ1-2; 7 nucleotides align to TRBD1. The V segment lost 4 bases and the J segment 1 base; nucleotides outside the gene matches: 16. The CDR3 totals 18 residues. The germline gives CDR1 SGDLS, CDR2 YYNGEE. The DNA for the CDR3 is TGTGCCAGCAGCACTAGTACCCGGGACAGCCAAAATAACTATGGCTACACCTTC. It specifies CASSTSTRDSQNNYGYTF.

This clone was observed a handful of times. The chain combines TRBV5-1 with TRBJ2-5, with 8 positions matching TRBD2. The CDR3 length is 15 residues. V shed 1 base and J 2 bases; nucleotides not matched to a gene: 4. From germline, CDR1 is SGHRS and CDR2 YFSETQ. Here the CDR3 DNA reads TGCGCCAGCAGCTTGACAGCGGGGGAGCAAGAGACCCAGTACTTC. Translated, it gives CASSLTAGEQETQYF.

This clone appeared a few times. The chain employs TRBV4-2 and TRBJ2-7, with D tentatively TRBD1 (5 bases). Germline V gene lookup returns CDR1 LGHNA and CDR2 YNFKEQ. The CDR3 consists of 14 residues. Trimming took off 0 bases at V and 5 bases at J, with 11 bases between the two ends. The CDR3 DNA sequence: TGTGCCAGCAGCCAAGAAAGGGGCTACCACGAGCAGTACTTC. Translation gives CASSQERGYHEQYF.

This clone has just a few counts. The chain is built from TRBV7-2 and TRBJ2-7; TRBD1 matches at 8 bases. Trimming removed 5 bases from V and 6 bases from J; junction bases left unmatched: 6. The CDR3 contains 13 residues. CDR1 SGHTA and CDR2 FQGNSA come from the germline V gene. The CDR3 protein is CASSLGQGLEQYF. CDR3 coding DNA: TGTGCCAGCAGCCTAGGACAGGGTCTCGAGCAGTACTTC.

The chain combines TRBV30 with TRBJ2-3, with 7 bases matching TRBD1. The CDR3 runs to 16 residues. V trimming: 2 bases; J trimming: 5 bases; junction bases outside the gene matches: 13. Germline V lookup: CDR1 GTSNPN, CDR2 SVGIG (reference sequence). CDR3 region: CAWSPSTGAWGDTQYF. The CDR3 bases are TGTGCCTGGAGTCCGAGTACAGGGGCCTGGGGAGATACGCAGTATTTT. Looking up the rest from reference TRBV30 and TRBJ2-3 gives the full variable domain: SQTIHQWPATLVQPVGSPLSLECTVEGTSNPNLYWYRQAAGRGLQLLFYSVGIGQISSEVPQNLSASRPQDRQFILSSKKLLLSDSGFYLCAWSPSTGAWGDTQYFGPGTRLTVL.

The CDR3 nucleotides read TGTGCCAGCAGCTCCGCTAGCGGCGGTCAGACCCAGTACTTC. Protein: CASSSASGGQTQYF. The V call is TRBV13, the J call TRBJ2-5; 7 nucleotides match TRBD2. This CDR3 is built from 14 residues. The germline gives CDR1 PRHDT, CDR2 FYEKMQ (reference sequence). Trimming removed 4 bases from V and 6 bases from J; junction bases left unmatched: 8.

There are a few counts of this clone. The chain links TRBV28 to TRBJ1-1, with TRBD1 matching 9 bases. Unmatched junction bases numbered 12, after V lost 6 bases and J lost 4 bases. CDR1 MDHEN and CDR2 SYDVKM come from the germline V gene. This CDR3 has 16 amino acids. The CDR3 sequence is CASSTTGGARGTEAFF. CDR3 DNA sequence: TGTGCCAGCAGCACTACAGGGGGCGCGAGGGGCACTGAAGCTTTCTTT.

In regard to this clone: A single base separates this from a much larger clone, so it may be a read error. Additional DNA sequences in this sample encode the identical CDR3. This chain connects TRBV28 to TRBJ2-7; D is ambiguous. Germline lookup yields CDR1 MDHEN and CDR2 SYDVKM. The CDR3 is 11 residues long. Trimming left V 6 bases short and J 2 bases short, with 5 bases between. CDR3 sequence: CASSSAYEQYF. The CDR3 DNA sequence: TGTGCCAGCAGCTCCGCCTACGAGCAGTACTTC. The full variable domain, completed using reference TRBV28 and TRBJ2-7, is DVKVTQSSRYLVKRTGEKVFLECVQDMDHENMFWYRQDPGLGLRLIYFSYDVKMKEKGDIPEGYSVSREKKERFSLILESASTNQTSMYLCASSSAYEQYFGPGTRLTVT.

This sequence joins TRBV4-3 and TRBJ1-2, with D perhaps TRBD1 (5 bases). This CDR3 spans 14 amino acids. Per the germline V gene, CDR1 is LGHNA and CDR2 is YSLEER. Trimming removed 6 bases at V and 6 bases at J, with 17 bases between. The DNA of the CDR3 is TGCGCCAGCAGGCAGGGTTGGGATTTGGATGGCTACACCTTC. It translates to CASRQGWDLDGYTF.

CDR3 sequence: CAIGPSGDSTDTQYF. As DNA, the CDR3 is TGTGCCATCGGGCCTAGCGGCGATAGCACAGATACGCAGTATTTT. V is TRBV10-3 and J is TRBJ2-3; 7 bases are shared with TRBD2. This CDR3 has 15 residues. The J segment lost 0 bases and the V segment lost 8 bases, leaving 8 bases of the junction unmatched. Germline values: CDR1 ENHRY, CDR2 SYGVKD.

The rearrangement links TRBV2 to TRBJ1-1; unclear D gene. The CDR3 has 14 amino acids. Germline V gene lookup returns CDR1 SNHLY and CDR2 FYNNEI. V was cut by 6 bases and J by 1 base, with 12 bases left in between. Here the CDR3 reads CASSKESGNTEAFF. The CDR3 DNA sequence: TGTGCCAGCAGCAAGGAGTCGGGGAACACTGAAGCTTTCTTT.

The chain uses TRBV5-1 and TRBJ2-3, with D unclear. This CDR3 region has 17 residues. Germline V gives CDR1 SGHRS, CDR2 YFSETQ. Trimming shortened V by 0 bases and J by 0 bases, and 14 bases separated the two germline ends. DNA for the CDR3: TGCGCCAGCAGCTTGGGGGCCCTCGTGGCTAGCACAGATACGCAGTATTTT. Residues: CASSLGALVASTDTQYF.

This sequence joins TRBV7-2 and TRBJ1-2, with TRBD1 matching over 7 bases. J was trimmed by 2 bases and V by 2 bases; bases with no gene match: 11. There are 17 residues in the CDR3. CDR1 is SGHTA and CDR2 is FQGNSA in the germline V gene. For the CDR3, the DNA is TGTGCCAGCAGCTTAAGGGGGCTATTAGCGCCGAACTATGGCTACACCTTC. Translated, it gives CASSLRGLLAPNYGYTF. The full variable domain, rest sourced from reference TRBV7-2 and TRBJ1-2, is GAGVSQSPSNKVTEKGKDVELRCDPISGHTALYWYRQSLGQGLEFLIYFQGNSAPDKSGLPSDRFSAERTGGSVSTLTIQRTQQEDSAVYLCASSLRGLLAPNYGYTFGSGTRLTVV.

In its sample, this clone was seen a few times. The rearrangement uses TRBV30 and TRBJ1-1; 8 bases match TRBD1. Germline-derived CDR1 and CDR2 are GTSNPN and SVGIG (reference sequence). V lost 8 bases, J lost 1 base, and 12 bases stayed unmatched. The CDR3 has 15 amino acids. DNA of the CDR3: TGTGCCCTTGGAGTGATCGGACAGGGGAACACTGAAGCTTTCTTT. Protein sequence: CALGVIGQGNTEAFF.

The chain joins TRBV7-9 to TRBJ2-5; 8 nucleotides align to TRBD2. V was clipped by 8 bases and J by 5 bases; unmatched bases: 7. There are 13 residues in the CDR3. Germline CDR1 and CDR2: SEHNR and FQNEAQ (reference sequence). The CDR3 spells CASEAGGEETQYF. The CDR3 DNA follows: TGTGCCAGCGAGGCGGGGGGTGAGGAGACCCAGTACTTC.

This clone was seen a few times. The J gene is TRBJ2-1, the V gene TRBV7-9, with a tentative D call TRBD2 (6 bases). This CDR3 has 15 residues. Trimming stripped 2 bases from V and 5 bases from J, with 13 bases between. Germline loops: CDR1 SEHNR, CDR2 FQNEAQ (reference sequence). CDR3 in amino acids: CASSLPGVLDNEQFF. CDR3 sequence (DNA): TGTGCCAGCAGCTTACCGGGGGTGTTAGACAATGAGCAGTTCTTC.

This clone was recorded a few times. The chain combines TRBV15 with TRBJ1-4; unclear D gene. Trimming shortened V by 8 bases and J by 0 bases, and 7 bases separated the two germline ends. Germline-derived CDR1 and CDR2 are LNHNV and YYDKDF (reference sequence). This CDR3 has 13 amino acids. CDR3 sequence (DNA): TGTGCCACCCGGAGGGCAACTAATGAAAAACTGTTTTTT. Protein product: CATRRATNEKLFF.

This clone has only a few counts. The chain carries TRBV4-2 and TRBJ2-7; D is perhaps TRBD1 (5 bases). This CDR3 spans 13 amino acids. Trimming shortened V by 4 bases and J by 4 bases, and 11 bases separated the two germline ends. CDR1 is LGHNA and CDR2 is YNFKEQ in the germline V gene. The CDR3 reads CASSPGQMYEQYF. The CDR3 DNA reads as TGTGCCAGCAGCCCTGGACAAATGTACGAGCAGTACTTC.

This clone was counted between two and nine times. This CDR3 is CASSLTSGGLTLSTDTQYF. The CDR3 coding sequence is TGTGCCAGCAGCTTGACTAGCGGGGGGCTTACCCTGAGCACAGATACGCAGTATTTT. The chain employs TRBV5-6 and TRBJ2-3; 12 bases line up with TRBD2. CDR1 SGHDT and CDR2 YYEEEE come from the germline V gene. The CDR3 runs to 19 residues. With V trimmed by 1 base and J by 0 bases, 9 bases remained unmatched.

The V call is TRBV7-2, the J call TRBJ2-5, with a weak D call TRBD1 (5 bases). This CDR3 is built from 13 residues. V was pared by 6 bases and J by 4 bases, with 12 bases between. Germline V lookup: CDR1 SGHTA, CDR2 FQGNSA. The CDR3 DNA follows: TGTGCCAGCAGTAAAGACAGCCGAGAGACCCAGTACTTC. Its protein is CASSKDSRETQYF.

A note on this clone: This specimen includes other DNA sequences encoding the same CDR3. V and J are TRBV9 and TRBJ2-7; D may be TRBD2 (5 bases). This CDR3 region has 14 residues. Germline values: CDR1 SGDLS, CDR2 YYNGEE. Trimming removed 4 bases from V and 0 bases from J, with 11 bases in between. The CDR3 sequence: CASSPRGSSYEQYF. CDR3 DNA sequence: TGTGCCAGCAGCCCCCGAGGGAGCTCCTACGAGCAGTACTTC.

The chain employs TRBV11-2 and TRBJ2-3; D not certain. Germline CDR1 and CDR2: SGHAT and FQNNGV. The CDR3 spans 12 residues. V dropped 3 bases and J dropped 4 bases, with 5 bases sitting between them. The CDR3 spells CASSFLADTQYF. The CDR3 coding sequence is TGTGCCAGCAGCTTCCTCGCAGATACGCAGTATTTT.

In this sample, this clone turned up a few times. The genes are TRBV5-1 and TRBJ1-5; a weak D match, TRBD1 (6 bases). This CDR3 comprises 14 residues. The V end lost 7 bases, the J end lost 3 bases, and 14 bases lay between the germline ends. Germline values: CDR1 SGHRS, CDR2 YFSETQ. This CDR3 reads CASRQDLNNQPQHF. The CDR3, as DNA: TGCGCCAGCCGACAGGATTTGAACAATCAGCCCCAGCATTTT. Looking up the rest from reference TRBV5-1 and TRBJ1-5 gives the full variable domain: KAGVTQTPRYLIKTRGQQVTLSCSPISGHRSVSWYQQTPGQGLQFLFEYFSETQRNKGNFPGRFSGRQFSNSRSEMNVSTLELGDSALYLCASRQDLNNQPQHFGDGTRLSIL.

This clone has just a few counts. The rearrangement links TRBV2 to TRBJ1-6; D remains ambiguous. From germline, CDR1 is SNHLY and CDR2 FYNNEI. The CDR3 covers 13 residues. The V and J ends lost 3 bases and 4 bases respectively, with 4 bases between them. The chain's CDR3 is CASSDQYNSPLHF. As DNA, the CDR3 is TGTGCCAGCAGTGATCAGTATAATTCACCCCTCCACTTT. The full variable domain, with the rest looked up from reference TRBV2 and TRBJ1-6, is EPEVTQTPSHQVTQMGQEVILRCVPISNHLYFYWYRQILGQKVEFLVSFYNNEISEKSEIFDDQFSVERPDGSNFTLKIRSTKLEDSAMYFCASSDQYNSPLHFGNGTRLTVT.